The rows below give T cell receptor beta chains drawn from one sample of a study of T cell repertoires in cytomegalovirus infection. TCRdb reprocessed the reads via MiXCR and lists one record per CDR3 protein. The sample contains roughly 500,000 distinct CDR3 sequences, 10% to 12% of which appear only once. What was sequenced was PBMCs. The receptor source for this set is a human donor in good health (CMV status not recorded). Some clones in this sample may be carry-over from other donors' samples. Both conserved end residues are part of each CDR3. The D gene is left open where the match is weak. Rows give clone size only sometimes, using once, few, many, or a class for an expanded clone.

D: TRBD2
V: TRBV10-3
size: many
J: TRBJ2-5
DNA: TGTGCCATCAGGAAGGGACTAGCGGGGGAGACCCAGTACTTC
CDR3: CAIRKGLAGETQYF

D: TRBD2
V: TRBV7-2
size: many
J: TRBJ2-7
DNA: TGTGCCAGCAGCTCGACTAGCGGCTCCTACGAGCAGTACTTC
CDR3: CASSSTSGSYEQYF

D: .
V: TRBV5-1
size: few
J: TRBJ1-2
DNA: TGCGCCAGCAGCTTGGAATTCGGTCCCCTAGGCGGCTACACCTTC
CDR3: CASSLEFGPLGGYTF

D: .
V: TRBV10-3
size: once
J: TRBJ1-1
DNA: TGTGCCATCAGTGAGTCGACAGCGGGGCCCACTGTAGCTTTCTTT
CDR3: CAISESTAGPTVAFF

D: .
V: TRBV12-3/TRBV12-4
size: many
J: TRBJ1-1
DNA: TGTGCCAGCAGTTTAGCGCACGGGACTGAAGCTTTCTTT
CDR3: CASSLAHGTEAFF

D: .
V: TRBV7-9
size: many
J: TRBJ2-1
DNA: TGTGCCAGCAGCTTACCGGTTGGGTCCCGGCGAAGCAATGAGCAGTTCTTC
CDR3: CASSLPVGSRRSNEQFF

D: .
V: TRBV27
size: .
J: TRBJ1-2
DNA: TGTGCCAGCAGTACCCATCTCAGGGGCTCCTATGGCTACACCTTC
CDR3: CASSTHLRGSYGYTF

D: .
V: TRBV15
size: .
J: TRBJ1-2
DNA: TGTGCCACCAGCAGAGTATCGCCATCCGAGTATGGCTACACCTTC
CDR3: CATSRVSPSEYGYTF

D: TRBD2
V: TRBV9
size: .
J: TRBJ2-7
DNA: TGTGCCAGCAGCCCCCGTTCGGGAGGGCAATTCTACGAGCAGTACTTC
CDR3: CASSPRSGGQFYEQYF

D: TRBD2
V: TRBV24-1
size: few
J: TRBJ2-3
DNA: TGTGCCACCAGTGACCCGACGGAGCGGGGAACAGATACGCAGTATTTT
CDR3: CATSDPTERGTDTQYF

D: TRBD2
V: TRBV4-2
size: .
J: TRBJ2-1
DNA: TGTGCCAGCAGCCAAGGAAATAGCGGGAGTGGGGATGAGCAGTTCTTC
CDR3: CASSQGNSGSGDEQFF

D: TRBD2
V: TRBV27
size: many
J: TRBJ2-1
DNA: TGTGCCAGCAGTTTACCCCCCCCCAGCGGGGTGGAGTTCTTC
CDR3: CASSLPPPSGVEFF

D: .
V: TRBV30
size: few
J: TRBJ1-1
DNA: TGTGCCTGGAGACCTGAGGGGACTGAAGCTTTCTTT
CDR3: CAWRPEGTEAFF

D: .
V: TRBV5-5
size: many
J: TRBJ1-2
DNA: TGTGCCAGCAGCTTGGAAAACTATGGCTACACCTTC
CDR3: CASSLENYGYTF

D: .
V: TRBV7-2
size: many
J: TRBJ1-1
DNA: TGTGCCAGCAGCTCCACAAGGAACACTGAAGCTTTCTTT
CDR3: CASSSTRNTEAFF

D: .
V: TRBV7-8
size: many
J: TRBJ1-5
DNA: TGTGCCAGCAGCTTAGTTAGTTGGGGAGGTCAGCCCCAGCATTTT
CDR3: CASSLVSWGGQPQHF

D: TRBD2
V: TRBV6-1
size: .
J: TRBJ2-1
DNA: TGTGCCAGCAGTCGGAGCCATCCTAGCGGGGGGGCCAATGAGCAGTTCTTC
CDR3: CASSRSHPSGGANEQFF

D: .
V: TRBV6-6
size: few
J: TRBJ1-5
DNA: TGTGCCAGCAGTTACTCTATCCGGGGCAATCAGCCCCAGCATTTT
CDR3: CASSYSIRGNQPQHF

D: .
V: TRBV19
size: once
J: TRBJ1-4
DNA: TGTGCCAGTACCATCCCGGACAGCTTGGAAAAACTGTTTTTT
CDR3: CASTIPDSLEKLFF

D: TRBD1
V: TRBV2
size: many
J: TRBJ1-2
DNA: TGTGCCAGCGGAGGACAGGGGGTTGATGGCTACACCTTC
CDR3: CASGGQGVDGYTF

D: .
V: TRBV28
size: few
J: TRBJ1-2
DNA: TGTGCCATCTCCCCCCCCCAGACTAACTATGGCTACACCTTC
CDR3: CAISPPQTNYGYTF

D: .
V: TRBV7-9
size: many
J: TRBJ2-7
DNA: TGTGCCAGCAGCTTAGCATCCCGGGACGAGCAGTACTTC
CDR3: CASSLASRDEQYF

D: TRBD1
V: TRBV20-1
size: .
J: TRBJ1-5
DNA: TGCAGTGCTTGGGACAGGGGGTATCAGCCCCAGCATTTT
CDR3: CSAWDRGYQPQHF

D: .
V: TRBV6-1
size: .
J: TRBJ1-4
DNA: TGTGCCAGCATGCGGAACAAGGGGGATGAAAAACTGTTTTTT
CDR3: CASMRNKGDEKLFF

D: .
V: TRBV11-3
size: many
J: TRBJ2-2
DNA: TGTGCCAGCAGCCGGACATCCACCGGGGAGCTGTTTTTT
CDR3: CASSRTSTGELFF

D: .
V: TRBV12-3/TRBV12-4
size: many
J: TRBJ1-2
DNA: TGTGCCAGCAGTTCGGCGTATGGCTACACCTTC
CDR3: CASSSAYGYTF

D: .
V: TRBV20-1
size: many
J: TRBJ2-1
DNA: TGCAGTGCCCCTTCGGCCCGACAGCTCTCCTACAATGAGCAGTTCTTC
CDR3: CSAPSARQLSYNEQFF

D: .
V: TRBV20-1
size: .
J: TRBJ1-2
DNA: TGCAGTGCTAGAGTCGGGACGGTGAACTATGGCTACACCTTC
CDR3: CSARVGTVNYGYTF

D: TRBD1
V: TRBV27
size: few
J: TRBJ2-2
DNA: TGTGCCAGCAGTTTATCGAGGGGGCTAGGGACCGGGGAGCTGTTTTTT
CDR3: CASSLSRGLGTGELFF

D: .
V: TRBV5-4
size: many
J: TRBJ2-2
DNA: TGTGCCAGCAGCTCAGGATTTTCGAACACCGGGGAGCTGTTTTTT
CDR3: CASSSGFSNTGELFF

D: TRBD2
V: TRBV9
size: few
J: TRBJ2-2
DNA: TGTGCCAGCAGCGTAGCGGGGGGCACCGGGGAGCTGTTTTTT
CDR3: CASSVAGGTGELFF

D: .
V: TRBV6-1
size: .
J: TRBJ2-1
DNA: TGTGCCAGCAGTGACACACCCAGCTCCTACAATGAGCAGTTCTTC
CDR3: CASSDTPSSYNEQFF

D: TRBD2
V: TRBV9
size: few
J: TRBJ2-7
DNA: TGTGCCAGCAGCTCCACCGGGGACTACCAGGCGTGGGAGCAGTACTTC
CDR3: CASSSTGDYQAWEQYF

D: .
V: TRBV7-7
size: many
J: TRBJ2-5
DNA: TGTGCCAGCAGCTTAGGTCCCCAAGAGACCCAGTACTTC
CDR3: CASSLGPQETQYF

D: .
V: TRBV28
size: few
J: TRBJ2-4
DNA: TGTGCCAGCGGGACGGCAAACATTCAGTACTTC
CDR3: CASGTANIQYF

D: TRBD2
V: TRBV11-2
size: few
J: TRBJ2-7
DNA: TGTGCCAGCAGCTTAGTGCGGGGGACCGGGGACGAGCAGTACTTC
CDR3: CASSLVRGTGDEQYF

D: .
V: TRBV12-3/TRBV12-4
size: many
J: TRBJ1-5
DNA: TGTGCCAGCAGCCCCTTGAATCAGCCCCAGCATTTT
CDR3: CASSPLNQPQHF

D: .
V: TRBV12-3/TRBV12-4
size: few
J: TRBJ1-5
DNA: TGTGCCAGCAGTCCTCCCGGGGATCAGCCCCAGCATTTT
CDR3: CASSPPGDQPQHF

D: TRBD1
V: TRBV19
size: many
J: TRBJ1-5
DNA: TGTGCCAGTACTACGAGTTGGGACAGGGGCGGCAATCAGCCCCAGCATTTT
CDR3: CASTTSWDRGGNQPQHF

D: .
V: TRBV19
size: few
J: TRBJ2-5
DNA: TGTGCCAGTAGTATTCGGGCTAACTCAAAAGAGACCCAGTACTTC
CDR3: CASSIRANSKETQYF

D: TRBD1
V: TRBV11-2
size: many
J: TRBJ1-2
DNA: TGTGCCAGCAGCTCTACAGGGGGCGCCGGCTACACCTTC
CDR3: CASSSTGGAGYTF

D: .
V: TRBV2
size: few
J: TRBJ2-7
DNA: TGTGCCAGCAGCCCCCGGTTAGGGACGGGCGAGCAGTACTTC
CDR3: CASSPRLGTGEQYF

D: TRBD1
V: TRBV6-1
size: many
J: TRBJ1-5
DNA: TGTGCCAGCAGTGGACAGGGTGGCCATCAGCCCCAGCATTTT
CDR3: CASSGQGGHQPQHF

D: .
V: TRBV6-5
size: many
J: TRBJ1-6
DNA: TGTGCCAGCAACCGGGGGGGGGGGAATTCACCCCTCCACTTT
CDR3: CASNRGGGNSPLHF

D: .
V: TRBV28
size: .
J: TRBJ1-2
DNA: TGTGCCAGCAGTCTCCTGGCTGGCTACACCTTC
CDR3: CASSLLAGYTF

D: .
V: TRBV6-1
size: .
J: TRBJ2-3
DNA: TGTGCCAGCAGTGAGGGCTGGGGGCGGAACACAGATACGCAGTATTTT
CDR3: CASSEGWGRNTDTQYF

D: TRBD1
V: TRBV12-5
size: few
J: TRBJ1-2
DNA: TGTGCTAGTGGTCCGGGACAGGGGAACTATGGCTACACCTTC
CDR3: CASGPGQGNYGYTF

D: TRBD1
V: TRBV12-3/TRBV12-4
size: .
J: TRBJ1-2
DNA: TGTGCCAGCAGTAGGGGACAGGGGGCGATCTATGGCTACACCTTC
CDR3: CASSRGQGAIYGYTF

D: TRBD1
V: TRBV10-3
size: few
J: TRBJ1-2
DNA: TGTGCCATCAGCCCCGGGACAGGGGCTAACTATGGCTACACCTTC
CDR3: CAISPGTGANYGYTF

D: TRBD2
V: TRBV7-2
size: many
J: TRBJ2-5
DNA: TGTGCCAGCAGCTTCTTTAGCGGGGGGGCCGGGGAGACCCAGTACTTC
CDR3: CASSFFSGGAGETQYF

D: .
V: TRBV7-2
size: many
J: TRBJ2-1
DNA: TGTGCCAGCAGCACCACGACTATACCCACCTACAATGAGCAGTTCTTC
CDR3: CASSTTTIPTYNEQFF

D: TRBD2
V: TRBV6-5
size: many
J: TRBJ2-1
DNA: TGTGCCACCACTACCCGGGGGCGGGAGGGCCAAAAATCCTACAATGAGCAGTTCTTC
CDR3: CATTTRGREGQKSYNEQFF

D: TRBD2
V: TRBV20-1
size: few
J: TRBJ2-7
DNA: TGCAGTGCTGGGGCTAGCGGGAGAGGCTACGAGCAGTACTTC
CDR3: CSAGASGRGYEQYF